The 14 T cell receptor beta chains below were found in one sample sequenced in a study of T cell responses to AZD1222 COVID-19 vaccine. Sequencing was performed with immunoSEQ multiplex PCR; in TCRdb, only in-frame clones are kept and a portion is missing. The sample yields around 150,000 clones, over 65% seen once. Material: peripheral blood, obtained on day 0 of AZD1222 vaccination. The source is an adult in good health.

The rearrangement links TRBV19 to TRBJ1-6; D is perhaps TRBD1 (5 bases). The V end was cut by 8 bases, the J end by 5 bases, with 10 bases between. CDR3 size: 13 residues. CDR1 and CDR2 from the germline V gene are LNHDA and SQIVND (reference sequence). This CDR3 reads CASSGVNNSPLHF. The CDR3 DNA sequence: TGTGCCAGTTCGGGGGTTAATAATTCACCCCTCCACTTT.

To note about this clone: Other DNA variants within this sample encode the same CDR3. The chain uses TRBV9 and TRBJ1-2, with D perhaps matching TRBD1 (6 bases). Germline V gene lookup returns CDR1 SGDLS and CDR2 YYNGEE. V was cut by 2 bases and J by 4 bases, with 9 bases left in between. The CDR3 sequence is 13 residues long. The CDR3: CASSVEGGYGYTF. DNA of the CDR3: TGTGCCAGCAGCGTGGAGGGGGGCTATGGCTACACCTTC. The full variable domain, completed using reference TRBV9 and TRBJ1-2, is DSGVTQTPKHLITATGQRVTLRCSPRSGDLSVYWYQQSLDQGLQFLIQYYNGEERAKGNILERFSAQQFPDLHSELNLSSLELGDSALYFCASSVEGGYGYTFGSGTRLTVV.

The V gene is TRBV5-1, the J gene TRBJ1-1; D uncertain. The CDR3 runs 18 residues. The germline V gene encodes CDR1 SGHRS and CDR2 YFSETQ. Trimming cost V 2 bases and J 1 base, with 21 bases left between them. CDR3 region: CASSFSTLKMAKNTEAFF. CDR3 DNA sequence: TGCGCCAGCAGCTTCTCGACTTTAAAGATGGCTAAGAACACTGAAGCTTTCTTT.

The gene calls are TRBV5-1 and TRBJ1-2; D might be TRBD1 (6 bases). V lost 3 bases and J 6 bases, leaving 18 bases between the germline ends. Germline CDR1 is SGHRS and CDR2 is YFSETQ. The CDR3 sequence is 15 residues long. CDR3 nucleotides: TGCGCCAGCAGCTCACTGACAGGTCCTGTCGATGGCTACACCTTC. Encoded protein: CASSSLTGPVDGYTF.

This clone has only a few counts. CDR3 in DNA: TGTGCCAGCAGCTCGCCATCCAATGAGCAGTTCTTC. The encoded protein is CASSSPSNEQFF. This chain joins TRBV7-9 and TRBJ2-1; D remains unclear. The CDR3 consists of 12 residues. Germline V CDR1 and CDR2: SEHNR, FQNEAQ (reference sequence). The V gene lost 4 bases and the J gene lost 6 bases, with 7 bases spanning the gap.

The chain links TRBV5-8 to TRBJ1-5, with D perhaps matching TRBD1 (6 bases). This CDR3 contains 15 residues. Germline V lookup: CDR1 SGHTS, CDR2 YDEGEE. Between the trimmed V and J ends, which lost 2 bases and 4 bases, there was a span of 13 bases. The CDR3 reads CASSLQGITNQPQHF. In DNA, the CDR3 is TGTGCCAGCAGCTTACAGGGCATAACGAATCAGCCCCAGCATTTT.

V usage is TRBV27 and J usage is TRBJ1-5, with unresolved D. Germline V gene data show CDR1 as MNHEY and CDR2 as SMNVEV (reference sequence). V shed 0 bases and J shed 6 bases, with 12 bases lying between them. This CDR3 spans 15 amino acids. In DNA, the CDR3 is TGTGCCAGCAGTTTATCGGGTCAGTTCGGTCAGCCCCAGCATTTT. Translated: CASSLSGQFGQPQHF.

The chain carries TRBV5-1 and TRBJ1-2; the match to TRBD1 covers 7 bases. J gave up 5 bases and V 7 bases, and 14 bases lay outside the gene matches. The CDR3 has 15 amino acids. Germline values: CDR1 SGHRS, CDR2 YFSETQ. This CDR3 is CASFMPGQPIYGYTF. Written as DNA, the CDR3 is TGCGCCAGCTTTATGCCGGGACAGCCAATTTATGGCTACACCTTC.

This clone was counted a single time. The V gene is TRBV19, the J gene TRBJ2-6; no clear D. V was trimmed by 7 bases and J by 0 bases, leaving 10 bases between them. The CDR3 sequence is 15 residues long. CDR1 LNHDA and CDR2 SQIVND come from the germline V gene (reference sequence). CDR3: CASKSENSGANVLTF. The DNA of the CDR3 is TGTGCCAGTAAGTCCGAGAACTCTGGGGCCAACGTCCTGACTTTC.

This clone turned up a few times. V usage is TRBV19 and J usage is TRBJ1-2, with D possibly TRBD1 on 5 matching bases. Trimming left V 5 bases short and J 4 bases short, with 11 bases between. Germline CDR1 reads LNHDA; CDR2 reads SQIVND (reference sequence). CDR3 length: 13 amino acids. The CDR3 DNA follows: TGTGCCAGTAGTGCAGGGCAGATCTATGGCTACACCTTC. Amino acids: CASSAGQIYGYTF.

The V call is TRBV30, the J call TRBJ1-2, with D hard to call. The CDR3 loop spans 10 amino acids. Germline values: CDR1 GTSNPN, CDR2 SVGIG (reference sequence). V was shortened by 4 bases and J by 7 bases, with 7 bases between the two germline ends. CDR3 sequence (DNA): TGTGCCTGGATGGACCGTGGCTACACCTTC. This sequence encodes CAWMDRGYTF.

The chain joins TRBV5-5 to TRBJ1-2; TRBD1 matches 11 bases. Germline assignment: CDR1 SGHKS and CDR2 YYEKEE (reference sequence). The V and J ends lost 0 bases and 4 bases, in that order; junction bases with no gene match: 5. This CDR3 has 16 amino acids. The CDR3: CASSLAPGTGGYGYTF. CDR3 bases: TGTGCCAGCAGCTTGGCCCCCGGGACAGGGGGCTATGGCTACACCTTC.

This clone was detected only once. The V gene is TRBV5-6, the J gene TRBJ1-3; possibly TRBD1 for D (6 bases). Trimming took off 4 bases at V and 8 bases at J, with 19 bases between the two ends. Germline CDR1 is SGHDT and CDR2 is YYEEEE. The CDR3 covers 15 residues. The CDR3 DNA is TGTGCCAGCAGCCCGGCCCCCCCACAGGGATACACCATATATTTT. Translation gives CASSPAPPQGYTIYF.

The chain joins TRBV5-6 to TRBJ1-1; D unclear. V lost 4 bases, J lost 1 base, and 23 bases lay in between. The germline CDR1 and CDR2 sequences are SGHDT and YYEEEE. The CDR3 sequence is 18 residues long. The CDR3, as DNA: TGTGCCAGCAGCCCCCGAAGGTCAGGCAGAGCCAGGAACACTGAAGCTTTCTTT. Its translation is CASSPRRSGRARNTEAFF.